This passage covers 14 T cell receptor beta chains from one sample sequenced in a study of lymphopenia after photon versus proton radiotherapy. Libraries were prepared by immunoSEQ multiplex PCR; TCRdb keeps only in-frame clonotypes and omits some of them. Of tens of thousands of clones listed, roughly 88% are singletons. This specimen consisted of peripheral blood, obtained from a patient treated with photon-based radiotherapy. The receptor set was obtained from a woman in her seventies with pancreatic cancer.

This sequence joins TRBV5-1 and TRBJ2-3; D call uncertain. The V end was cut by 0 bases, the J end by 1 base, with 6 bases between. This CDR3 comprises 14 residues. From germline, CDR1 is SGHRS and CDR2 YFSETQ. Written as DNA, the CDR3 is TGCGCCAGCAGCTTGGAGGGTCGCACAGATACGCAGTATTTT. It is translated as CASSLEGRTDTQYF.

The chain employs TRBV2 and TRBJ2-7; 9 bases align to TRBD1. CDR1 and CDR2 from the germline V gene are SNHLY and FYNNEI. Trimming took 7 bases from V and 2 from J; bases not matched to a gene: 6. This CDR3 is built from 14 residues. The CDR3, as DNA: TGTGCCAGCACCCAGGACAGGGGAACCTACGAGCAGTACTTC. Translation: CASTQDRGTYEQYF.

The chain recombines TRBV7-8 with TRBJ2-7; D not certain. Germline CDR1 and CDR2: SGHVS and FQNEAQ. Trimming removed 2 bases at V and 2 bases at J, with 7 bases between. The CDR3 consists of 13 residues. For the CDR3, the DNA is TGTGCCAGCAGCTTAAAGGGCCCCTACGAGCAGTACTTC. Protein: CASSLKGPYEQYF. Filled out from reference TRBV7-8 and TRBJ2-7, the complete variable domain reads GAGVSQSPRYKVAKRGQDVALRCDPISGHVSLFWYQQALGQGPEFLTYFQNEAQLDKSGLPSDRFFAERPEGSVSTLKIQRTQQEDSAVYLCASSLKGPYEQYFGPGTRLTVT.

This chain connects TRBV10-3 to TRBJ2-7; D is uncertain. The CDR3 sequence is 11 residues long. Trimming removed 2 bases from V and 10 bases from J, with 9 bases in between. Looked up from germline, CDR1 is ENHRY and CDR2 is SYGVKD. As DNA, the CDR3 is TGTGCCATCAGTGAGCATGCAGACCAGTACTTC. Protein: CAISEHADQYF.

This clone was detected once. The J gene is TRBJ1-5, the V gene TRBV19, with 10 bases lining up with TRBD1. Germline CDR1 LNHDA, CDR2 SQIVND (reference sequence). Trimming cost V 3 bases and J 7 bases; bases outside gene matches: 6. The CDR3 sequence is 15 residues long. CDR3 in amino acids: CASSIIGTGDQPQHF. As DNA, the CDR3 is TGTGCCAGTAGTATCATCGGGACAGGGGACCAGCCCCAGCATTTT. The full variable domain, its missing parts supplied by reference TRBV19 and TRBJ1-5, is DGGITQSPKYLFRKEGQNVTLSCEQNLNHDAMYWYRQDPGQGLRLIYYSQIVNDFQKGDIAEGYSVSREKKESFPLTVTSAQKNPTAFYLCASSIIGTGDQPQHFGDGTRLSIL.

This sequence joins TRBV2 and TRBJ2-3, with D possibly being TRBD1 or TRBD2 (5 bases each). The CDR3 is made up of 15 amino acids. Per the germline V gene, CDR1 is SNHLY and CDR2 is FYNNEI. V shed 3 bases and J shed 0 bases, with 10 bases lying between them. This chain's CDR3 is CASSDWDGSTDTQYF. The CDR3 DNA reads as TGTGCCAGCAGTGATTGGGACGGGAGCACAGATACGCAGTATTTT.

The chain couples TRBV6-5 to TRBJ2-1; TRBD2 might be the D (5 bases). Trimming took 6 bases from V and 9 from J, leaving 9 bases between them. The CDR3 runs to 11 residues. Germline CDR1 is MNHEY and CDR2 is SVGAGI. CDR3 sequence: CASRLGGEQFF. The CDR3 nucleotides are TGTGCCAGCAGGTTAGGAGGTGAGCAGTTCTTC.

V is TRBV5-6 and J is TRBJ2-6, with D perhaps TRBD2 (6 bases). The germline CDR1 and CDR2 sequences are SGHDT and YYEEEE. This CDR3 is built from 16 residues. The ends were cut back, 0 bases at V and 2 bases at J, with 9 bases in the middle. CDR3 coding DNA: TGTGCCAGCAGCTTGGGGGCGGGGCCTGGGGCCAACGTCCTGACTTTC. Translating it yields CASSLGAGPGANVLTF.

V gene TRBV28 combines with J gene TRBJ2-1; 11 bases are shared with TRBD2. The V gene's germline CDR1 is MDHEN and CDR2 SYDVKM. J lost 4 bases, V lost 6 bases, and 2 bases had no gene match. This CDR3 spans 14 amino acids. The CDR3 loop is CASRTSGKYNEQFF. DNA of the CDR3: TGTGCCAGCAGGACTAGCGGGAAGTACAATGAGCAGTTCTTC.

This chain uses TRBV11-1 with TRBJ2-3, with D perhaps TRBD1 (5 bases). Germline loops: CDR1 SGHAT, CDR2 FQDESV (reference sequence). The CDR3 runs 15 residues. V lost 1 base, J lost 5 bases, and 13 bases lay in between. CDR3 region: CASSLGRGRRDTQYF. The CDR3 DNA sequence: TGTGCCAGCAGCTTAGGAAGGGGAAGACGAGATACGCAGTATTTT. Supplemented by reference TRBV11-1 and TRBJ2-3, the full variable domain reads EAEVAQSPRYKITEKSQAVAFWCDPISGHATLYWYRQILGQGPELLVQFQDESVVDDSQLPKDRFSAERLKGVDSTLKIQPAELGDSAMYLCASSLGRGRRDTQYFGPGTRLTVL.

This chain joins TRBV20-1 and TRBJ2-7, with D possibly being TRBD2 (5 bases). The CDR3 is 11 amino acids. Germline-derived CDR1 and CDR2 are DFQATT and SNEGSKA (reference sequence). The V end was cut by 7 bases, the J end by 2 bases, with 9 bases between. CDR3 loop: CSGGRAYEQYF. CDR3 in DNA: TGCAGTGGAGGGCGGGCCTACGAGCAGTACTTC.

The rearrangement links TRBV7-6 to TRBJ2-2; no reliable D call. The CDR3 totals 13 residues. V dropped 2 bases and J dropped 4 bases, with 5 bases sitting between them. Looked up from germline, CDR1 is SGHVS and CDR2 is FNYEAQ. Here the CDR3 DNA reads TGTGCCAGCAGCTTACAGGTCACCGGGGAGCTGTTTTTT. Protein: CASSLQVTGELFF.

The J gene is TRBJ2-3, the V gene TRBV30; D gene unclear. The length of the CDR3 is 17 residues. V was cut by 0 bases and J by 2 bases, with 18 bases left in between. Germline V CDR1 and CDR2: GTSNPN, SVGIG (reference sequence). The CDR3 nucleotides read TGTGCCTGGAGTGTAATGTGGGGAAAACTCACCACAGATACGCAGTATTTT. As protein: CAWSVMWGKLTTDTQYF.

To note about this clone: The DNA is omitted, as the CDR3 cannot be located on it reliably, and the CDR3 follows TCRdb's listing. This chain connects TRBV2 to TRBJ2-5. A total of 18 residues make up the CDR3, ends included. CDR1 is SNHLY and CDR2 is FYNNEI in the germline V gene. CDR3 protein: CASSGGSLEGDPVLLLYF.